The clone carrying this T cell receptor (beta chain) was recorded at least ten times. Its antigen is unknown. The data were obtained in a study of T cells after yellow fever vaccination. On the study more broadly: The SMART-Seq v4 Ultra Low Input method served to prepare the low-cell-number fractions. General observations from the study: From the bulk population, abundant clonotypes could contaminate and appear within FACS-sorted repertoires. Though it reached lower strength, the secondary response hit its peak faster, day 5 versus 15. Among primary-vaccination clones, most reappeared after the booster, at 96% for CD4 and more than 75% for CD8.

V lost 4 bases, J lost 0 bases, and 10 bases lay in between. The CDR3 is made up of 15 amino acids. The V gene's germline CDR1 is LGHNA and CDR2 YSLEER. TCRdb processed the 5' RACE reads anew with MiXCR; each CDR3 protein has one entry. The sample consists of some 320,000 distinct CDR3 sequences, 7.5% to 9.5% of them appearing once. This TCR came from a man between 18 and 29 years old who received the YFV17D yellow fever vaccine. This chain links TRBV4-3 with TRBJ1-3; no clear D. Sequenced here: CD4+ T cells sorted from PBMCs, sampled 5 days after the yellow fever booster vaccination. CDR3 nucleotides: TGCGCCAGCAGCCGGACGGATCGCTCTGGAAACACCATATATTTT. Translated: CASSRTDRSGNTIYF.